This T cell receptor (beta chain) was recovered during a study of cytomegalovirus exposure and HLA in healthy donors. The study, taken as a whole, reports: The dataset shows that most TCR sequences were rare, while some public TCRs occurred in many donors. V- and J-gene trimming of TCR beta was linked (in a later analysis) to a missense DCLRE1C variant.

Comment on this clone: Its antigen is undetermined.

This CDR3 region has 13 residues. CDR1 is SQVTM and CDR2 is ANQGSEA in the germline V gene. Germline trimming cut 8 bases from V and 5 bases from J; bases unmatched to any gene: 9. PCR employed 60 Vbeta and 13 Jbeta primers. The protocol was immunoSEQ multiplex PCR, while the TCRdb copy is restricted to in-frame clones and leaves out a portion. The table lists about 270,000 clones, roughly 88% of them singletons, with roughly 4% in the top ten. This TCR was sampled from a man aged 35-49 years in good health and CMV-seropositive. The genes are TRBV29-1 and TRBJ2-5; the match to TRBD2 covers 9 bases. The sample comprised PBMCs. The DNA of the CDR3 is TGCAGCCTTTGGCGGGAGGGCGAGGAGACCCAGTACTTC. Its protein product is CSLWREGEETQYF.